The 10 T cell receptor beta chains below come from one sample, sequenced in a study of long-term antiretroviral therapy in people with HIV (dated by TCRdb to between 2020 and 2023). The immunoSEQ hsTCRB v3.0 assay was used at survey level resolution for TRB variable region sequencing. Not all clones reach the TCRdb copy of this immuneACCESS table, which keeps in-frame sequences only. Checked studies attribute under half of the gap to unresolved V genes and leave the rest unexplained. For this sample there are approximately 35,000 clones; about 76% appear just once. Approximately 3.2% of the sample belongs to the ten largest clones. This sample comprised unsorted PBMCs, obtained 1.9 years after starting antiretroviral therapy. Receptors originate from a man in his late teens or twenties with HIV.

This chain links TRBV7-2 with TRBJ1-1; D is perhaps TRBD1 (5 bases). V lost 0 bases to trimming and J lost 1 base, with 12 bases between them. The CDR3 covers 16 residues. In germline, CDR1 is SGHTA, CDR2 FQGNSA. Written as DNA, the CDR3 is TGTGCCAGCAGCTTAGCAGGTCGACAGCAGAACACTGAAGCTTTCTTT. Translated, it gives CASSLAGRQQNTEAFF. Based on the CDR3 plus reference TRBV7-2 and TRBJ1-1, the full variable domain is GAGVSQSPSNKVTEKGKDVELRCDPISGHTALYWYRQSLGQGLEFLIYFQGNSAPDKSGLPSDRFSAERTGGSVSTLTIQRTQQEDSAVYLCASSLAGRQQNTEAFFGQGTRLTVV.

The chain is built from TRBV28 and TRBJ2-1, with TRBD1 matching over 10 bases. Germline loops: CDR1 MDHEN, CDR2 SYDVKM. With 3 bases clipped from V and 4 bases from J, the junction kept 9 bases outside the gene matches. CDR3 length equals 17 residues. CDR3: CASSFRSGTGVYNEQFF. The CDR3, as DNA: TGTGCCAGCAGTTTCCGCTCCGGGACAGGGGTTTACAATGAGCAGTTCTTC.

The count of this clone is one. The chain uses TRBV21-1 and TRBJ1-4. TRBV21-1 represents a pseudogene. The CDR3 consists of 13 residues. The CDR3 nucleotides are TGTGCCAGCACCTTCCCCAGAGCTGAAAAACTGTTTTTT. This gives the protein CASTFPRAEKLFF.

In its sample, this clone was seen once. This chain joins TRBV6-5 and TRBJ1-2; possibly TRBD1 for D (6 bases). This CDR3 is 16 amino acids long. Looked up from germline, CDR1 is MNHEY and CDR2 is SVGAGI. V lost 0 bases to trimming and J lost 2 bases, with 13 bases between them. The CDR3 loop reads CASSYSGGRRNYGYTF. The CDR3 DNA sequence: TGTGCCAGCAGTTACTCTGGGGGGCGCAGGAACTATGGCTACACCTTC.

This sequence joins TRBV11-2 and TRBJ1-1, with D unclear. The CDR3 extends over 12 amino acids. Germline V gene data show CDR1 as SGHAT and CDR2 as FQNNGV. Trimming removed 5 bases from V and 10 bases from J, with 14 bases in between. The CDR3 DNA reads TGTGCCAGCAGCCCCGAGGTAGATGGAGCTTTCTTT. This codes for CASSPEVDGAFF.

The count of this clone is one. Within the sample, other DNA sequences also encode this same CDR3. V usage is TRBV10-1 and J usage is TRBJ2-3, with D hard to call. The V gene's germline CDR1 is WNHNN and CDR2 SYGVQD (reference sequence). V lost 5 bases and J 0 bases, leaving 3 bases between the germline ends. The length of the CDR3 is 12 residues. The CDR3 spells CASSYSTDTQYF. CDR3 sequence (DNA): TGCGCCAGCAGTTACAGCACAGATACGCAGTATTTT.

This clone was found once. The CDR3: CASSHRGYNEQFF. As DNA, the CDR3 is TGTGCCAGCAGTCACAGGGGCTACAATGAGCAGTTCTTC. The chain has TRBV28 and TRBJ2-1; 7 bases fit TRBD1. CDR1 MDHEN and CDR2 SYDVKM come from the germline V gene. With V trimmed by 5 bases and J by 3 bases, 1 base remained unmatched. The CDR3 length is 13 residues.

This clone was detected once. The J gene is TRBJ2-1, the V gene TRBV12-5, with 15 nucleotides matching TRBD2. V lost 4 bases to trimming and J lost 12 bases; unmatched junction nucleotides: 7. The CDR3 spans 15 residues. Germline CDR1 reads LGHNT; CDR2 reads FRNRAP. CDR3 region: CASGSRTSGGAGQFF. The CDR3 region has the DNA TGTGCTAGTGGTTCTAGGACTAGCGGGGGGGCTGGGCAGTTCTTC. The variable domain in full, completed from reference TRBV12-5 and TRBJ2-1, reads DARVTQTPRHKVTEMGQEVTMRCQPILGHNTVFWYRQTMMQGLELLAYFRNRAPLDDSGMPKDRFSAEMPDATLATLKIQPSEPRDSAVYFCASGSRTSGGAGQFFGPGTRLTVL.

This chain connects TRBV5-1 to TRBJ1-2, with D hard to call. Trimming took off 5 bases at V and 7 bases at J, with 9 bases between the two ends. CDR3 length: 11 amino acids. Germline-derived CDR1 and CDR2 are SGHRS and YFSETQ. CDR3 sequence reads: CASREGVGYTF. CDR3 DNA: TGCGCCAGCAGGGAGGGTGTTGGCTACACCTTC. The full variable domain, in which reference TRBV5-1 and TRBJ1-2 provide the parts outside the CDR3, is KAGVTQTPRYLIKTRGQQVTLSCSPISGHRSVSWYQQTPGQGLQFLFEYFSETQRNKGNFPGRFSGRQFSNSRSEMNVSTLELGDSALYLCASREGVGYTFGSGTRLTVV.

The chain combines TRBV5-1 with TRBJ2-2; 8 bases are shared with TRBD2. The ends lost 0 bases at V and 2 bases at J; junction bases unmatched: 3. This CDR3 is 16 amino acids long. Germline-derived CDR1 and CDR2 are SGHRS and YFSETQ. The CDR3 DNA reads TGCGCCAGCAGCTTGGCGGGGGGGGACAACACCGGGGAGCTGTTTTTT. Protein sequence: CASSLAGGDNTGELFF.